This entry lists 5 T cell receptor beta chains sequenced from one sample in a study of CD8 T cells in Susac syndrome. Random hexamers were used to reverse transcribe the RNA input (roughly 0.5 to 1 ug). TCRdb re-derived calls from the immunoSEQ multiplex PCR reads in MiXCR, one entry per CDR3 protein. The data contain more than 150,000 distinct CDR3 sequences, 94% of them singletons. Sequencing was performed on CD8+ T cells from PBMCs. Source of these receptors: a human donor with multiple sclerosis.

V is TRBV12-3 or TRBV12-4 and J is TRBJ2-1; D gene unclear. V lost 3 bases and J lost 10, with 13 bases in between. The CDR3 is made up of 13 amino acids. CDR3 nucleotides: TGTGCCAGCAGTTTTGTGCTGACGAAGGAGCAGTTCTTC. This encodes CASSFVLTKEQFF.

The V gene is TRBV7-8, the J gene TRBJ1-5; 9 bases line up with TRBD1. The V segment lost 1 base and the J segment 7 bases; nucleotides outside the gene matches: 8. This CDR3 is 16 amino acids long. CDR1 is SGHVS and CDR2 is FQNEAQ in the germline V gene. CDR3 in amino acids: CASSLGGTGMGQPQHF. The CDR3 DNA follows: TGTGCCAGCAGCTTAGGGGGGACAGGGATGGGCCAGCCCCAGCATTTT.

The rearrangement joins TRBV20-1 to TRBJ1-4, with a tentative D call TRBD1 (5 bases). Trimming shortened V by 5 bases and J by 3 bases, and 13 bases separated the two germline ends. Germline-derived CDR1 and CDR2 are DFQATT and SNEGSKA (reference sequence). This CDR3 spans 14 amino acids. CDR3 in amino acids: CSAVWAGSNEKLFF. Here the CDR3 DNA reads TGCAGTGCTGTTTGGGCAGGGTCTAATGAAAAACTGTTTTTT.

The J gene is TRBJ1-2, the V gene TRBV5-4; a possible D gene is TRBD1 (5 bases). This CDR3 has 11 amino acids. V was shortened by 9 bases and J by 7 bases, with 13 bases between the two germline ends. Germline CDR1 reads SGHNT; CDR2 reads YYREEE (reference sequence). In DNA form, the CDR3 reads TGTGCCACCCGGGGGGGAGCTGGCTACACCTTC. Protein: CATRGGAGYTF.

V gene TRBV9 combines with J gene TRBJ1-2; D is possibly TRBD1 (6 bases). Trimming removed 2 bases from V and 2 bases from J, with 13 bases in between. Germline V gene lookup returns CDR1 SGDLS and CDR2 YYNGEE. The CDR3 covers 15 residues. CDR3 region: CASSVRGDGNYGYTF. The DNA for the CDR3 is TGTGCCAGCAGCGTGAGGGGGGACGGAAACTATGGCTACACCTTC.